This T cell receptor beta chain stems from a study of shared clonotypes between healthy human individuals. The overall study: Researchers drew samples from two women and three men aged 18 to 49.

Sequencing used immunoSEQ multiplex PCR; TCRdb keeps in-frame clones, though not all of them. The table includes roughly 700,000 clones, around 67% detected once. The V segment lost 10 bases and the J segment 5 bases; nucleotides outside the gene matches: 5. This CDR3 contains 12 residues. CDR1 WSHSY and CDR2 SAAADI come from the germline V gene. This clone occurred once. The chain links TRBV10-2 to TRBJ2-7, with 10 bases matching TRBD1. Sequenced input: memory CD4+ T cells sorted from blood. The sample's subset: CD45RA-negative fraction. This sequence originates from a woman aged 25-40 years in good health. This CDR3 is CATGQGGHEQYF. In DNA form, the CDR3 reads TGCGCCACAGGACAGGGGGGACACGAGCAGTACTTC.